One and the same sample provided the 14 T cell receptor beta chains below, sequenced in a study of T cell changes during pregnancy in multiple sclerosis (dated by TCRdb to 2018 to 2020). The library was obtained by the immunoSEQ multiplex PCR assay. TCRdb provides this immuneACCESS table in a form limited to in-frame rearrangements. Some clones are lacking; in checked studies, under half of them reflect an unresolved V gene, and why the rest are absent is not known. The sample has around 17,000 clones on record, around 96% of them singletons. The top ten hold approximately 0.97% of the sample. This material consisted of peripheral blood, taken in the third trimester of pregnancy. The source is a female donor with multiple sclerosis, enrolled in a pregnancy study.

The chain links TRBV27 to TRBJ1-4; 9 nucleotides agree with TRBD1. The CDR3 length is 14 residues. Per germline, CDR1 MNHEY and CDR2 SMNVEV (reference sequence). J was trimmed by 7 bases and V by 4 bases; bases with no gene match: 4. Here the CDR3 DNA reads TGTGCCAGCAGTTACGACAGGGGGGGTGAAAAACTGTTTTTT. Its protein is CASSYDRGGEKLFF.

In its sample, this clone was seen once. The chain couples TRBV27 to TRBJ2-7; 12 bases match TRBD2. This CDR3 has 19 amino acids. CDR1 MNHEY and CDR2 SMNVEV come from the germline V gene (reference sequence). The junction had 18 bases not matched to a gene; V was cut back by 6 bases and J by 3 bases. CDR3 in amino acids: CASSLLGGGGLAGIYEQYF. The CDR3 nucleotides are TGTGCCAGCAGCCTCCTGGGGGGGGGTGGACTAGCGGGGATCTACGAGCAGTACTTC.

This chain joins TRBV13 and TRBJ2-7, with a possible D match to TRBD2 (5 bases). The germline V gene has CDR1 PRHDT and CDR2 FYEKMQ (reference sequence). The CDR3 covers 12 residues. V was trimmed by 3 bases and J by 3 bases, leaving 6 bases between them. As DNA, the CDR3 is TGTGCCAGCAGCTTCCGGGACTACGAGCAGTACTTC. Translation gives CASSFRDYEQYF.

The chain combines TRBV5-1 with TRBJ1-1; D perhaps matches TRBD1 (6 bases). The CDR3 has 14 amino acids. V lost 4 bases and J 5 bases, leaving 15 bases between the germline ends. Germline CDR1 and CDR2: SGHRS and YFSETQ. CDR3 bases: TGCGCCAGCAGCACACAGGGTCTGACAACTGAAGCTTTCTTT. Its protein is CASSTQGLTTEAFF.

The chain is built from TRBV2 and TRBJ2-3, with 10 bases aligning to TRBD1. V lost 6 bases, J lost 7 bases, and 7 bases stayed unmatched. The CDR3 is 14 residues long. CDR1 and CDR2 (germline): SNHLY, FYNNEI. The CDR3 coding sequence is TGTGCCAGCAGGACAGGGGGCGCTGGAAATACGCAGTATTTT. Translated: CASRTGGAGNTQYF.

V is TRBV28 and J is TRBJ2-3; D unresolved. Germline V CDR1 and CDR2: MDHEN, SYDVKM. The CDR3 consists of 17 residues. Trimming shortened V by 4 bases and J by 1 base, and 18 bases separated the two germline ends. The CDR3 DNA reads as TGTGCCAGCAGTTACCCCCCAGGCAGCAGGCGCACAGATACGCAGTATTTT. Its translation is CASSYPPGSRRTDTQYF.

The CDR3 reads CASSSGTSGRSPEQYF. As DNA, the CDR3 is TGTGCCAGCAGTTCCGGGACTAGCGGGAGGTCCCCCGAACAGTACTTC. The V and J genes are TRBV27 and TRBJ2-7, with 15 bases that match TRBD2. Germline lookup yields CDR1 MNHEY and CDR2 SMNVEV (reference sequence). This CDR3 has 16 amino acids. V shed 4 bases, J shed 10 bases, and the junction held 11 bases outside the gene matches.

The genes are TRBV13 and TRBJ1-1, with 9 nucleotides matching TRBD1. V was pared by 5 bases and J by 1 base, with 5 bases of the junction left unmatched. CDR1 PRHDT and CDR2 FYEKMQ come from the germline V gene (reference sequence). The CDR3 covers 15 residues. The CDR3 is CASSTPTGGNTEAFF. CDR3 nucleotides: TGTGCCAGCAGCACGCCGACAGGGGGGAACACTGAAGCTTTCTTT.

The CDR3 bases are TGTGCCAGCAGCTCTACTGGGAGGGCGGGACAAAATTTCCCCACTGAAGCTTTCTTT. Translation: CASSSTGRAGQNFPTEAFF. The chain links TRBV7-6 to TRBJ1-1; D is possibly TRBD1 (6 bases). V was cut by 4 bases and J by 4 bases, with 28 bases left in between. This CDR3 comprises 19 residues. The V gene's germline CDR1 is SGHVS and CDR2 FNYEAQ.

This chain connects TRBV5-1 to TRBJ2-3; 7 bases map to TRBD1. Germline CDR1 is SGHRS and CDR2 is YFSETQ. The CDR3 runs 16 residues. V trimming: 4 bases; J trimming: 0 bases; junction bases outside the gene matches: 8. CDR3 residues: CASSAWTGVSTDTQYF. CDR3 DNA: TGCGCCAGCAGCGCCTGGACAGGCGTTAGCACAGATACGCAGTATTTT.

CDR3 loop: CASSLVWHLLSGNTIYF. The CDR3 bases are TGTGCCAGCAGCTTAGTTTGGCACCTTCTCTCTGGAAACACCATATATTTT. The rearrangement uses TRBV7-7 and TRBJ1-3, with D uncertain. CDR3 length: 17 amino acids. With 1 base removed from V and 0 bases from J, the gap between germline ends came to 13 bases. Germline V gene lookup returns CDR1 SSHAT and CDR2 FNYEAQ (reference sequence).

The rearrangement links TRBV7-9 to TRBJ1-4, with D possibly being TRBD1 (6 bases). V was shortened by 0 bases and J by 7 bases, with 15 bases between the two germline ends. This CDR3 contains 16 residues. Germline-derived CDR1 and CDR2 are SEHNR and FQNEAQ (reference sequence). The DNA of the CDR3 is TGTGCCAGCAGCTTAGCGTCGACAGTAGGGGGTGAAAAACTGTTTTTT. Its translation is CASSLASTVGGEKLFF. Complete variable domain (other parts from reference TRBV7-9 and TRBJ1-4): DTGVSQNPRHKITKRGQNVTFRCDPISEHNRLYWYRQTLGQGPEFLTYFQNEAQLEKSRLLSDRFSAERPKGSFSTLEIQRTEQGDSAMYLCASSLASTVGGEKLFFGSGTQLSVL.

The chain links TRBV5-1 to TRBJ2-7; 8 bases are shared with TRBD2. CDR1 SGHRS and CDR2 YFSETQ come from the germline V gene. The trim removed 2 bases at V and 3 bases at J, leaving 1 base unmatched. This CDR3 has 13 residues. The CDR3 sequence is CASSFRGGYEQYF. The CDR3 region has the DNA TGCGCCAGCAGCTTCCGGGGGGGCTACGAGCAGTACTTC.

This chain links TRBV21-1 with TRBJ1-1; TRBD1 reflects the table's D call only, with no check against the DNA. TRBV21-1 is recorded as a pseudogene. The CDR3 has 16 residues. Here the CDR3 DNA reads TGTGCCAGCAGCAAAGCGGGCAGGGTGGCGAACACTGAAGCTTTCTTT. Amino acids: CASSKAGRVANTEAFF.